Sequencing of this T cell receptor (beta chain) was carried out in a study of T cell changes during pregnancy in multiple sclerosis. This CDR3 is built from 15 residues. Germline loops: CDR1 PRHDT, CDR2 FYEKMQ (reference sequence). V shed 2 bases and J 6 bases; nucleotides not matched to a gene: 3. Here immunoSEQ multiplex PCR was the method, and the copy in TCRdb shows in-frame clones only, minus some. The sample shows about 100,000 clones, approximately 93% of them seen only once. V usage is TRBV13 and J usage is TRBJ1-4; TRBD1 matches at 10 bases. This clonotype was obtained from a female donor with multiple sclerosis, enrolled in a pregnancy study. Sample: peripheral blood, taken after pregnancy. The CDR3 reads CASSLTGTGDEKLFF. CDR3 DNA: TGTGCCAGCAGCTTAACCGGGACAGGGGATGAAAAACTGTTTTTT.